These 23 T cell receptor beta chains were all obtained from the same sample, sequenced in a study of technical replicates of blood from a handful of donors. The repertoire was sequenced with immunoSEQ multiplex PCR; TCRdb's copy has only in-frame clones and lacks some. The sample has over 70,000 clones; roughly 96% are singletons. Sequencing input: T cells isolated from PBMCs. The receptors were sampled from a human donor in good health.

The chain combines TRBV5-4 with TRBJ2-5; D unresolved. This CDR3 region has 12 residues. CDR1 and CDR2 from the germline V gene are SGHNT and YYREEE (reference sequence). The V and J ends lost 1 base and 5 bases respectively, with 6 bases between them. The CDR3 spells CASSLYGETQYF. Here the CDR3 DNA reads TGTGCCAGCAGCTTGTACGGGGAGACCCAGTACTTC.

The chain employs TRBV19 and TRBJ2-3; 9 positions match TRBD1. CDR3 length equals 13 residues. J lost 5 bases, V lost 8 bases, and 5 bases had no gene match. The germline V gene encodes CDR1 LNHDA and CDR2 SQIVND (reference sequence). CDR3 sequence (DNA): TGTGCCAGTGGGGACAGGGCAGGAGATACGCAGTATTTT. Its translation: CASGDRAGDTQYF.

This clone was detected only once. This sequence joins TRBV5-1 and TRBJ2-1; D not certain. Germline assignment: CDR1 SGHRS and CDR2 YFSETQ. V was cut by 0 bases and J by 0 bases, with 13 bases left in between. The CDR3 is made up of 17 amino acids. CDR3 loop: CASSLAGSESSYNEQFF. CDR3 nucleotides: TGCGCCAGCAGCTTGGCCGGTAGTGAATCCTCCTACAATGAGCAGTTCTTC.

This chain connects TRBV29-1 to TRBJ2-7; D gene ambiguous. CDR1 and CDR2 (germline): SQVTM, ANQGSEA. Trimming cost V 5 bases and J 4 bases, with 15 bases left between them. This CDR3 region has 13 residues. In nucleotides, the CDR3 is TGCAGCGTTCCCACCGGGTCTGGATACGAGCAGTACTTC. Protein product: CSVPTGSGYEQYF.

The genes are TRBV11-2 and TRBJ1-1; D is possibly TRBD1 (6 bases). This CDR3 comprises 17 residues. Germline CDR1 SGHAT, CDR2 FQNNGV. V dropped 6 bases and J dropped 5 bases, with 25 bases sitting between them. This CDR3 reads CASSLLGGGGGRTEAFF. CDR3 sequence (DNA): TGTGCCAGCAGTCTCCTGGGCGGTGGGGGGGGCAGGACTGAAGCTTTCTTT.

The rearrangement joins TRBV5-1 to TRBJ2-1; 11 nucleotides align to TRBD2. The CDR3 totals 16 residues. Germline loops: CDR1 SGHRS, CDR2 YFSETQ. J lost 7 bases, V lost 9 bases, and 15 bases had no gene match. The CDR3 bases are TGCGCCACCTCTCTACGCGGGACTAGCGGTGGAAATGAGCAGTTCTTC. The encoded protein is CATSLRGTSGGNEQFF.

The gene calls are TRBV11-1 and TRBJ2-3; 11 bases line up with TRBD2. CDR3 length: 17 residues. Germline V gives CDR1 SGHAT, CDR2 FQDESV (reference sequence). V was clipped by 5 bases and J by 7 bases; unmatched bases: 14. The CDR3 loop is CASSHMGLAGGGNTQYF. The CDR3, as DNA: TGTGCCAGCAGCCATATGGGTCTAGCGGGAGGAGGAAATACGCAGTATTTT.

The chain recombines TRBV4-1 with TRBJ2-7, with 9 bases fitting TRBD1. V lost 1 base and J lost 5; bases outside the gene matches: 9. CDR3 size: 16 residues. Germline V gene data show CDR1 as MGHRA and CDR2 as YSYEKL. This CDR3 is CASSQGGQGKFNEQYF. The CDR3 DNA reads as TGCGCCAGCAGCCAAGGGGGACAGGGTAAATTCAACGAGCAGTACTTC.

The chain has TRBV27 and TRBJ1-2; 7 bases are shared with TRBD1. Germline CDR1 MNHEY, CDR2 SMNVEV (reference sequence). The CDR3 runs 15 residues. Trimming cost V 6 bases and J 3 bases; bases outside gene matches: 10. Here the CDR3 reads CASRIATGLDYGYTF. The CDR3 DNA reads TGTGCCAGCAGAATCGCGACAGGGCTGGACTATGGCTACACCTTC.

J is TRBJ2-7 and V is TRBV5-1; D is possibly TRBD2 (6 bases). Germline loops: CDR1 SGHRS, CDR2 YFSETQ. The CDR3 length is 13 residues. Trimming took off 3 bases at V and 6 bases at J, with 13 bases between the two ends. This CDR3 is CASSWMPAGEQYF. In DNA form, the CDR3 reads TGCGCCAGCAGCTGGATGCCAGCGGGCGAGCAGTACTTC.

The chain links TRBV5-1 to TRBJ2-1; D is unresolved. The CDR3 length is 14 residues. Trimming stripped 5 bases from V and 1 base from J, with 10 bases between. Germline CDR1 SGHRS, CDR2 YFSETQ. The chain's CDR3 is CASSPVQSYNEQFF. CDR3 sequence (DNA): TGCGCCAGCAGTCCCGTCCAGTCCTACAATGAGCAGTTCTTC.

CDR3 nucleotide sequence: TGCGCCAGCAGCTTACCTCCGGGACAGGGTGGTCCTGGAAACACCATATATTTT. Translating gives CASSLPPGQGGPGNTIYF. The chain couples TRBV5-1 to TRBJ1-3; 9 bases are a match to TRBD1. V was pared by 2 bases and J by 2 bases, with 11 bases of the junction left unmatched. Looked up from germline, CDR1 is SGHRS and CDR2 is YFSETQ. The CDR3 totals 18 residues. Looking up the rest from reference TRBV5-1 and TRBJ1-3 gives the full variable domain: KAGVTQTPRYLIKTRGQQVTLSCSPISGHRSVSWYQQTPGQGLQFLFEYFSETQRNKGNFPGRFSGRQFSNSRSEMNVSTLELGDSALYLCASSLPPGQGGPGNTIYFGEGSWLTVV.

A single count supports this clone. J is TRBJ1-2 and V is TRBV18; 8 nucleotides align to TRBD1. Germline V gene lookup returns CDR1 KGHSH and CDR2 LQKENI. The CDR3 is 16 residues long. V was pared by 3 bases and J by 2 bases, with 8 bases of the junction left unmatched. This CDR3 is CASSPRQGAENYGYTF. The CDR3 DNA sequence: TGTGCCAGCTCACCGCGGCAGGGGGCAGAGAACTATGGCTACACCTTC.

The CDR3 loop reads CASSLSYSSYEQYF. The CDR3 DNA sequence: TGTGCCAGCAGCTTAAGCTATAGCTCCTACGAGCAGTACTTC. The gene calls are TRBV7-6 and TRBJ2-7, with D hard to call. Germline-derived CDR1 and CDR2 are SGHVS and FNYEAQ. This CDR3 spans 14 amino acids. Trimming took 2 bases from V and 0 from J, leaving 8 bases between them.

The chain couples TRBV6-1 to TRBJ1-4; D remains unclear. With 7 bases removed from V and 8 bases from J, the gap between germline ends came to 20 bases. Germline-derived CDR1 and CDR2 are MNHNS and SASEGT. This CDR3 spans 15 amino acids. CDR3 in DNA: TGTGCCAGCAAAGAAAGGTGGGCCGAGGGCGAAAAACTGTTTTTT. This gives the protein CASKERWAEGEKLFF.

The chain recombines TRBV6-1 with TRBJ2-5, with 7 bases that match TRBD2. The CDR3 totals 15 residues. The germline V gene encodes CDR1 MNHNS and CDR2 SASEGT. J gave up 5 bases and V 8 bases, and 14 bases lay outside the gene matches. CDR3 sequence (DNA): TGTGCCAGCTACCTCGGATGGCGGGACTATGAGACCCAGTACTTC. It specifies CASYLGWRDYETQYF.

The rearrangement uses TRBV10-3 and TRBJ1-1; D perhaps matches TRBD1 (6 bases). V dropped 3 bases and J dropped 3 bases, with 14 bases sitting between them. The germline CDR1 and CDR2 sequences are ENHRY and SYGVKD. The CDR3 is 15 residues long. The CDR3 loop reads CAISEFGGRDTEAFF. The CDR3 nucleotides are TGTGCCATCAGTGAATTCGGGGGGCGGGACACTGAAGCTTTCTTT.

This chain joins TRBV5-4 and TRBJ2-7; TRBD1 aligns across 8 bases. V gave up 1 base and J gave up 3 bases; unmatched junction bases: 0. The V gene's germline CDR1 is SGHNT and CDR2 YYREEE (reference sequence). The CDR3 contains 13 residues. DNA for the CDR3: TGTGCCAGCAGCTTGACAGGGGGCTACGAGCAGTACTTC. This codes for CASSLTGGYEQYF.

The chain recombines TRBV6-6 with TRBJ2-2, with 7 bases identical to TRBD1. Germline values: CDR1 MNHNY, CDR2 SVGAGI (reference sequence). There are 13 residues in the CDR3. Unmatched junction bases numbered 0, after V lost 2 bases and J lost 6 bases. Here the CDR3 DNA reads TGTGCCAGCAGTTACGACAGGGCCGGGGAGCTGTTTTTT. It encodes CASSYDRAGELFF.

The rearrangement links TRBV27 to TRBJ2-3; D perhaps matches TRBD2 (5 bases). Germline CDR1 MNHEY, CDR2 SMNVEV (reference sequence). The CDR3 contains 14 residues. V was clipped by 7 bases and J by 4 bases, with 15 bases between them. CDR3 bases: TGTGCCAGCAATTCCGGGGAGCTGGCAGATACGCAGTATTTT. Amino acids: CASNSGELADTQYF.

The CDR3 loop reads CASSYSTGAGNTIYF. CDR3 nucleotide sequence: TGTGCCAGCAGTTACTCAACAGGTGCTGGAAACACCATATATTTT. The gene calls are TRBV6-5 and TRBJ1-3; the D gene is possibly TRBD1 (5 bases). The CDR3 loop spans 15 amino acids. CDR1 MNHEY and CDR2 SVGAGI come from the germline V gene. V lost 0 bases to trimming and J lost 2 bases, with 8 bases between them.

The chain couples TRBV5-1 to TRBJ2-2; 9 bases line up with TRBD1. V gave up 3 bases and J gave up 5 bases; unmatched junction bases: 14. This CDR3 is built from 18 residues. Looked up from germline, CDR1 is SGHRS and CDR2 is YFSETQ. The CDR3 loop is CASSYSPPGTGNTGELFF. DNA of the CDR3: TGCGCCAGCAGCTACTCACCCCCCGGGACAGGGAATACCGGGGAGCTGTTTTTT.

V usage is TRBV6-5 and J usage is TRBJ1-5, with D possibly TRBD1 on 5 matching bases. The germline V gene encodes CDR1 MNHEY and CDR2 SVGAGI. The CDR3 has 13 residues. V was cut by 0 bases and J by 5 bases, with 5 bases left in between. The CDR3 coding sequence is TGTGCCAGCAGTTACTCAGGGGATCAGCCCCAGCATTTT. Its protein product is CASSYSGDQPQHF.